This TCR beta chain was obtained from a study of control samples from healthy donors and cancer patients. The repertoire was sequenced with immunoSEQ multiplex PCR; TCRdb's copy has only in-frame clones and lacks some. The data show about 170,000 clones, 80% to 95% seen once. CDR1 and CDR2 (germline): LNHDA, SQIVND (reference sequence). This CDR3 comprises 14 residues. V lost 9 bases to trimming and J lost 3 bases, with 17 bases between them. The chain joins TRBV19 to TRBJ1-1; D perhaps matches TRBD1 (6 bases). Material for sequencing was blood. The sequence was obtained from a woman aged 60 to 75 in good health. CDR3 loop: CASTRQGLYTEAFF. CDR3 DNA sequence: TGTGCCAGCACTCGCCAGGGGCTATACACTGAAGCTTTCTTT.